Listed below are T cell receptor beta chains from one sample, sequenced in a study of blood T cells in healthy people across ages. Each CDR3 protein gets one entry after TCRdb re-called the 5' RACE reads with MiXCR. The table has about 640,000 distinct CDR3 sequences, around 54% seen once. The material sequenced was blood. The receptor source for this set is a man in his 60s in good health. Each CDR3 is given with its conserved first and last residue. Fields, in order: V gene, D gene, clone size, J gene, CDR3 protein, CDR3 DNA. The D gene is left open where the match is weak. Some rows have no size entry. The others give once, few or many, or a class for an expanded clone.

TRBV10-1,-,many,TRBJ2-7,CASSDPQGGDEQYF,TGCGCCAGCAGTGACCCACAGGGAGGGGACGAGCAGTACTTC
TRBV10-2,-,-,TRBJ2-7,CASSDTRQGGEQYF,TGCGCCAGCAGTGATACCCGCCAGGGAGGCGAGCAGTACTTC
TRBV2,-,-,TRBJ2-3,CATALTDTQYF,TGTGCCACCGCCCTCACAGATACGCAGTATTTT
TRBV20-1,-,-,TRBJ2-1,CSARDQVRGGDNEQFF,TGCAGTGCTAGAGATCAAGTCAGGGGGGGAGACAATGAGCAGTTCTTC
TRBV28,TRBD2,-,TRBJ2-4,CASTSGGNIQYF,TGTGCCAGCACCTCGGGGGGAAACATTCAGTACTTC
TRBV20-1,-,-,TRBJ1-2,CSALTENYGYTF,TGCAGTGCCCTGACAGAGAACTATGGCTACACCTTC
TRBV5-6,-,-,TRBJ1-1,CASSLFTEAFF,TGTGCCAGCAGCTTGTTCACTGAAGCTTTCTTT
TRBV7-8,-,-,TRBJ2-6,CASRWERGPGANVLTF,TGTGCCAGCAGGTGGGAACGAGGGCCTGGGGCCAACGTCCTGACTTTC
TRBV20-1,TRBD2,-,TRBJ2-3,CSARAEAGGPTDTQYF,TGCAGTGCTAGAGCGGAAGCGGGGGGCCCCACAGATACGCAGTATTTT
TRBV18,TRBD1,-,TRBJ1-1,CASSLLGQGPEAFF,TGTGCCAGCTCACTCCTAGGACAGGGCCCAGAAGCTTTCTTT
TRBV7-7,TRBD1,-,TRBJ2-1,CASSSGTGPEQFF,TGTGCCAGCAGTTCCGGGACAGGACCGGAGCAGTTCTTC
TRBV7-8,TRBD2,-,TRBJ2-5,CASSSGGGALETQYF,TGTGCCAGCAGCTCTGGCGGGGGGGCCCTGGAGACCCAGTACTTC
TRBV29-1,-,few,TRBJ2-5,CSVEASASETQYF,TGCAGCGTTGAAGCTTCGGCTTCGGAGACCCAGTACTTC
TRBV3-1,TRBD1,-,TRBJ2-5,CASSQDFTGGKTQYF,TGTGCCAGCAGCCAAGATTTCACAGGGGGAAAGACCCAGTACTTC
TRBV20-1,-,few,TRBJ1-6,CSARRSSYNSPLHF,TGCAGTGCTAGACGGAGCTCCTATAATTCACCCCTCCACTTT
TRBV7-9,-,-,TRBJ1-4,CASSLRAGGAEEKLFF,TGTGCCAGCAGCTTGCGGGCCGGGGGGGCCGAGGAAAAACTGTTTTTT
TRBV6-6,-,-,TRBJ2-2,CASSLRQITGELFF,TGTGCCAGCAGTCTTAGACAGATCACCGGGGAGCTGTTTTTT
TRBV23-1,TRBD2,-,TRBJ2-7,CASSQWKAGGSYEQYF,TGCGCCAGCAGTCAATGGAAGGCGGGGGGGAGCTACGAGCAGTACTTC
TRBV29-1,-,many,TRBJ2-6,CSVEVISGANVLTF,TGCAGCGTTGAGGTCATCTCTGGGGCCAACGTCCTGACTTTC
TRBV7-9,-,-,TRBJ2-3,CASSFLTGDTRRADTQYF,TGTGCCAGCAGTTTTTTAACCGGGGACACCCGGAGAGCAGATACGCAGTATTTT
TRBV3-1,-,few,TRBJ1-6,CASSQAQGNNSPLHF,TGTGCCAGCAGCCAGGCCCAAGGGAATAATTCACCCCTCCACTTT
TRBV7-2,TRBD2,-,TRBJ2-2,CASSLKVGGGTGELFF,TGTGCCAGCAGCCTGAAAGTCGGGGGAGGGACCGGGGAGCTGTTTTTT
TRBV7-2,TRBD1,-,TRBJ1-2,CASSPPGTGAIYGYTF,TGTGCCAGCAGCCCCCCGGGGACAGGGGCGATCTATGGCTACACCTTC
TRBV27,TRBD1,-,TRBJ2-5,CASSSLTGGQETQYF,TGTGCCAGCAGTTCACTGACAGGGGGTCAAGAGACCCAGTACTTC
TRBV19,-,-,TRBJ1-2,CASSVTGTSYGYTF,TGTGCCAGTAGTGTCACAGGGACCTCATATGGCTACACCTTC
TRBV14,-,-,TRBJ1-1,CASSQVGGWNTEAFF,TGTGCCAGCAGCCAAGTTGGAGGGTGGAACACTGAAGCTTTCTTT
TRBV6-5,TRBD2,-,TRBJ2-2,CASRRGASLGGELFF,TGTGCCAGCAGGCGGGGGGCGTCCTTGGGCGGGGAGCTGTTTTTT
TRBV5-1,-,many,TRBJ2-5,CASSRTDQETQYF,TGTGCCAGCAGCCGGACAGACCAAGAGACCCAGTACTTC
TRBV4-1,-,once,TRBJ1-4,CASSQTGTTTEKLFF,TGCGCCAGCAGCCAAACCGGGACAACGACCGAAAAACTGTTTTTT
TRBV3-1,-,-,TRBJ2-1,CASSQVGQALMGGYNEQFF,TGTGCCAGCAGCCAAGTGGGTCAGGCACTTATGGGGGGTTACAATGAGCAGTTCTTC
TRBV20-1,TRBD2,-,TRBJ2-1,CSATGTSGESHNEQFF,TGCAGTGCCACCGGGACTAGCGGGGAGTCGCACAATGAGCAGTTCTTC
TRBV15,-,few,TRBJ2-7,CATSHACYEQYF,TGTGCCACCAGCCACGCTTGCTACGAGCAGTACTTC